Listed here is a single TCR beta chain. It has no known antigen specificity. Base qualities are not provided; no much larger clone lies one nucleotide away. The data are from a study of vaccination effects on CD4 cells after COVID-19 (dated by TCRdb to 2022 to 2024). Broadly, across the study: Participants received two doses of either the BNT162b2 or the mRNA-1273 mRNA SARS-CoV-2 vaccine. In both COVID-19 convalescent patients and infection-naive vaccine recipients, the study compared SARS-CoV-2 spike-specific CD4+ TCR repertoires from before mRNA vaccination with those from after it. A total of 10 COVID-19 convalescent patients and several SARS-CoV-2-naive healthy vaccine recipients were included in the full study. In the study, cultures from other donors were sequenced using the Oncomine TCR Beta short-read assay on an Illumina iSeq 100.

The junction shows trimming of 4 bases on V and 8 bases on J, and the gene matches do not reach 14 bases of it. The germline V gene provides CDR1 MDHEN and CDR2 SYDVKM. The CDR3 has 17 amino acids, counting the end cysteine and phenylalanine. Only the CDR3 DNA is retained, 51 bases long and in frame from the first base. In the ViraFEST assay, PBMC were stimulated with viral peptide pools, and antigen-specific CD4+ T cell clonotypes were then identified by expansion using TCR sequencing. After more than nine days of culture, CD4+ T cells were isolated with the EasySep CD4+ T cell isolation kit. Healthy vaccine recipients had no prior SARS-CoV-2 infection, confirmed by negative nucleocapsid antibodies before and after vaccination. Each well held fewer than 2.5 million PBMC cultured in IMDM containing about 5.5% human AB serum, 8 to 10 IU/ml IL-2 and gentamicin, along with roughly 10 ug/ml peptides. On days 3 and 7, half of the culture medium was replaced with fresh IL-2-containing medium. Unless noted otherwise, every peptide stimulation condition was cultured in triplicate wells. Using Ficoll-Paque Plus gradient centrifugation, PBMC were separated from whole blood and then either used fresh or cryopreserved at -140C. Overlapping peptide pools spanned the spike proteins of SARS-CoV-2 and the common cold coronaviruses HCoV-NL63, HCoV-OC43 and HCoV-229E. The QIAamp micro DNA kit was used to extract genomic DNA from the cultured CD4+ T cells.

The research as a whole found: At late post-vaccination timepoints, both infection-induced and vaccine-induced clones showed marked clonal contraction, consistent with waning T cell responses. Only a small number of convalescent patients were included, and no early post-infection timepoints were available, which limited the study. In healthy vaccine recipients, vaccine-induced clones were almost all SARS-CoV-2 mono-reactive, with only 1 of 255 cross-reactive with common cold coronaviruses.

The receptor library was made with the immunoSEQ multiplex PCR assay. DNA from the cultured and isolated CD4+ T cells underwent TCR beta CDR3 sequencing. The authors' analysis ran thus. Non-productive TCR sequences were discarded, and reads were trimmed to the CDR3 region, with only CDR3s of 7 or more amino acids retained. Antigen-specific clonotypes were identified with the MANAFEST web app by comparing expansion in peptide wells against reference cultures. Positive clones required FDR<0.05 expansion versus reference and all other wells, odds ratio above 5, and frequency above 0.1% in two replicate wells. Clonotypes significantly expanded in SARS-CoV-2 spike wells and in at least one common cold coronavirus spike condition were defined as cross-reactive. Using the stringdist R package, CDR3 similarity was measured by Levenshtein distance, and unrooted trees were constructed with ape in R 3.6.1. TCRdb holds this immuneACCESS table with in-frame rearrangements only. Some clones are missing; in checked studies, unresolved V genes explain under half, and the rest has no known cause. V, J and clone size were drawn from that table, and D and trimming were deduced from the DNA. The sample includes about 73,000 clones, with about 70% observed a single time. The ten largest clones add up to around 3% of the sample.

In this chain, TRBV28 is recombined with TRBJ2-1; TRBD2 fits 10 bases in the junction. The receptor was isolated from a human donor who received a COVID-19 vaccine. Material: CD4+ T cells from PBMCs cultured with HCoV-NL63 spike peptides, obtained before COVID-19 vaccination. The cell subset or site label here, explained by the study, means: HCoV-NL63 spike overlapping peptide pool stimulation. The DNA reads as follows: TGTGCCAGCAGTTCCCGCCTAGGAGCGGGGGGGCACTATGAGCAGTTCTTC. Its translation reads: CASSSRLGAGGHYEQFF.